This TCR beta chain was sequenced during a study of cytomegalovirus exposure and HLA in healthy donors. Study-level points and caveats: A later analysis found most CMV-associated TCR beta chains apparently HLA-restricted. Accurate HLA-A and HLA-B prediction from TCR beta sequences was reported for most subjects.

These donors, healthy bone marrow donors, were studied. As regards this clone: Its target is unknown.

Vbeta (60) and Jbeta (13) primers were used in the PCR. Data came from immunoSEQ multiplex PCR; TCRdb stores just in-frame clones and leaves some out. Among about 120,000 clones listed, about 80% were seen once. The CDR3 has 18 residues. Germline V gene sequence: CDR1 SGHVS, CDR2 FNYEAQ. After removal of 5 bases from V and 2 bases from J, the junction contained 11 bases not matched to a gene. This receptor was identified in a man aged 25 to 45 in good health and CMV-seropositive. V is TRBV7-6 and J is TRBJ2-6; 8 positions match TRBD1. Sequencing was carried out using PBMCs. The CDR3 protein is CASSGPRQGTPGANVLTF. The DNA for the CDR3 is TGTGCCAGCAGCGGCCCGCGACAGGGGACCCCTGGGGCCAACGTCCTGACTTTC.